The 3 T cell receptor beta chains presented below share a single source sample, sequenced in a study of blood T cell repertoires in COVID-19. Clones were read by immunoSEQ multiplex PCR, and TCRdb kept only the in-frame ones, dropping some. The table lists over 140,000 clones, roughly 80% of them singletons. The sample comprised peripheral blood. The receptor set was obtained from a woman in her 50s with active or convalescent COVID-19.

The V and J genes are TRBV18 and TRBJ1-5, with D possibly being TRBD1 (6 bases). Trimming removed 3 bases at V and 7 bases at J, with 22 bases between. This CDR3 spans 17 amino acids. From germline, CDR1 is KGHSH and CDR2 LQKENI. CDR3 nucleotides: TGTGCCAGCTCACCGGAAGCGGGGGCAGGGTCCATCCAGCCCCAGCATTTT. Its translation: CASSPEAGAGSIQPQHF. Based on the CDR3 plus reference TRBV18 and TRBJ1-5, the full variable domain is NAGVMQNPRHLVRRRGQEARLRCSPMKGHSHVYWYRQLPEEGLKFMVYLQKENIIDESGMPKERFSAEFPKEGPSILRIQQVVRGDSAAYFCASSPEAGAGSIQPQHFGDGTRLSIL.

The chain combines TRBV10-3 with TRBJ1-2; perhaps TRBD1 as D (6 bases). This CDR3 is 15 amino acids long. The V end was cut by 4 bases, the J end by 3 bases, with 15 bases between. Germline V CDR1 and CDR2: ENHRY, SYGVKD. DNA for the CDR3: TGTGCCATCAGTGTGAGGGGCGAGGGGGACTATGGCTACACCTTC. Amino acids: CAISVRGEGDYGYTF.

The chain combines TRBV6-5 with TRBJ1-5; weak D call: TRBD1 (5 bases). V was shortened by 0 bases and J by 3 bases, with 9 bases between the two germline ends. CDR3 length: 15 residues. Germline V gives CDR1 MNHEY, CDR2 SVGAGI. The CDR3 reads CASSYSQGHNQPQHF. The CDR3 DNA reads as TGTGCCAGCAGTTACTCTCAGGGCCACAATCAGCCCCAGCATTTT.